These T cell receptor beta chains were read from a single sample in a study of blood T cell repertoires in COVID-19. Sequencing used immunoSEQ multiplex PCR; TCRdb keeps in-frame clones, though not all of them. The table has about 180,000 clones, 75% to 90% seen once. Material for sequencing was PBMCs or T cells enriched from blood (not recorded which). The receptors shown here come from a woman between 40 and 50 years old with acute COVID-19. Each CDR3 is given without its conserved first and last residue.

v_call cdr3_aa
TRBV2 ASSGQGAKNIQY
TRBV9 ASSLAGGELF
TRBV6-5 ASKRGNTEAF
TRBV7-3 ASSAGTGGEQY
TRBV19 ASSFLGLGEQF
TRBV7-6 ASSLGQNTEAF
TRBV4-2 ASSRGERVETQY
TRBV10-2 ASSESQGLATNEKLF
TRBV7-2 ASSLYPSGRENIQY
TRBV7-9 ASSLKERGTGPYEQY
TRBV27 ASSSYAPGLAGASKRGELF
TRBV6-5 ASRQGAMGNQPQH
TRBV28 ASSLGGQNYGYT
TRBV19 ASSLRDRYTGELF
TRBV5-1 ASSLGLAGGPYEQY
TRBV10-3 AISGQGQGNSPLH
TRBV14 ASSQVSGSTGELF
TRBV7-9 ASIPGGASVYGYT
TRBV3-1/TRBV3-2 ASSLGGARSNYGYT
TRBV18 ASSPTDRGEQTQY
TRBV2 ASSEGGGHRTSLF
TRBV5-1 ASSPRGEKLF
TRBV19 ASSIGDRAGYGYT